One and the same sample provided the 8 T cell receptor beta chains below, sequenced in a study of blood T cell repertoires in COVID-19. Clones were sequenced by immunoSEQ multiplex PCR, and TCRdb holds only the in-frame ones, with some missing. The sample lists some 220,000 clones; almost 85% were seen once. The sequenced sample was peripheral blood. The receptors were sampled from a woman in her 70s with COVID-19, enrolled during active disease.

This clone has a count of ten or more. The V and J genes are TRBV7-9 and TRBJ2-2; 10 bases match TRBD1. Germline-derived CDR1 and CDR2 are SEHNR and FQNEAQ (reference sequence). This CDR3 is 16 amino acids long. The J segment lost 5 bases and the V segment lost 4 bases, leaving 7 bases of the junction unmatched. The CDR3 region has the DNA TGTGCCAGCAGCTCTGGGACAGGGGTGGCGACCGGGGAGCTGTTTTTT. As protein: CASSSGTGVATGELFF.

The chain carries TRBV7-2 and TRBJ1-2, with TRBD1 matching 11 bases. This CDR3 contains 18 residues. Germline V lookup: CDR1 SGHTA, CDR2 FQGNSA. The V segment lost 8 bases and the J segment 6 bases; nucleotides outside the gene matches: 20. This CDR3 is CASHPIAGTGGFKDGYTF. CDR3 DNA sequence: TGTGCCAGCCACCCGATAGCGGGGACAGGGGGGTTCAAAGATGGCTACACCTTC.

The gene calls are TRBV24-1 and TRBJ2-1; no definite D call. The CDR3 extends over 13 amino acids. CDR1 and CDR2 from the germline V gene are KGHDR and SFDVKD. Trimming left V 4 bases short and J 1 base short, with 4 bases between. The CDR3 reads CATSEQSYNEQFF. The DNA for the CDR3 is TGTGCCACCAGTGAACAGTCCTACAATGAGCAGTTCTTC.

CDR3 DNA sequence: TGTGCCAGCAGCCAAGCTCACACCATATATTTT. Amino acids: CASSQAHTIYF. V gene TRBV3-1 (or the pseudogene TRBV3-2) combines with J gene TRBJ1-3; unclear D gene. Looked up from germline, CDR1 is LGHDT and CDR2 is YNNKEL (reference sequence). V was clipped by 1 base and J by 8 bases, with 3 bases between them. The CDR3 runs 11 residues.

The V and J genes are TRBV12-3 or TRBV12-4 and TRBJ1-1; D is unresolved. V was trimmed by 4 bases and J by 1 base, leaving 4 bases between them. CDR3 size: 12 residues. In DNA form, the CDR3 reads TGTGCCAGCAGTTCTAGGAACACTGAAGCTTTCTTT. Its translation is CASSSRNTEAFF.

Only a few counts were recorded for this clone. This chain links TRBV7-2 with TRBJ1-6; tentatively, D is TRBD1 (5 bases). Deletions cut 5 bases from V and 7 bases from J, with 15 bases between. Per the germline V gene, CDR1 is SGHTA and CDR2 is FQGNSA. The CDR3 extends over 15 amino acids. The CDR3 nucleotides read TGTGCCAGCAGCCCCCGACAGCTCTTGAATTCACCCCTCCACTTT. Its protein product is CASSPRQLLNSPLHF.

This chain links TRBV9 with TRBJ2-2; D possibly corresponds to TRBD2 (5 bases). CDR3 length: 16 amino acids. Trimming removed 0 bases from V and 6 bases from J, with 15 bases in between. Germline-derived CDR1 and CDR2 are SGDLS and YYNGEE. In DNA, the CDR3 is TGTGCCAGCAGCGTAGGCCTAGCTTTACCCCCCGGGGAGCTGTTTTTT. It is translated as CASSVGLALPPGELFF.

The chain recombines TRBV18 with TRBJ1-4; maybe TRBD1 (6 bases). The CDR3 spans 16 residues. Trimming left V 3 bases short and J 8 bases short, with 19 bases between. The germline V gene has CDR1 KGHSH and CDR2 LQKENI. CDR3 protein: CASSPGVPGAGEKLFF. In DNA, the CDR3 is TGTGCCAGCTCACCCGGGGTACCAGGGGCCGGAGAAAAACTGTTTTTT.